These 9 T cell receptor beta chains share one sample of origin, sequenced in a study of blood T cell repertoires in COVID-19 (dated by TCRdb to about 2020). Libraries were made using the immunoSEQ multiplex PCR assay. TCRdb retrieved this table from immuneACCESS and kept in-frame rearrangements only. Not all clones are present; in checked studies, unresolved V genes account for under half, and no reason is known for the remainder. For this sample the table gives roughly 330,000 clones, of which approximately 87% were detected only once. The ten biggest clones cover 3.5% to 4% of the sample. The sequencing input was peripheral blood. These receptors all stem from a woman between 50 and 59 years old with active or convalescent COVID-19.

This clone was recorded only once. The chain uses TRBV2 and TRBJ1-2; 7 positions agree with TRBD1. Germline loops: CDR1 SNHLY, CDR2 FYNNEI. The CDR3 is made up of 14 amino acids. After removal of 3 bases from V and 10 bases from J, the junction contained 11 bases not matched to a gene. CDR3 in DNA: TGTGCCAGCAGTGAGAGTAGGACAGGTGGAACCTACACCTTC. Residues: CASSESRTGGTYTF.

The chain couples TRBV4-3 to TRBJ1-2, with D possibly TRBD1 on 6 matching bases. CDR3 length: 13 amino acids. V was clipped by 3 bases and J by 2 bases, with 7 bases between them. Germline CDR1 is LGHNA and CDR2 is YSLEER. CDR3 DNA: TGCGCCAGCAGCCAGGACAGCAACTATGGCTACACCTTC. It translates to CASSQDSNYGYTF.

The chain is built from TRBV9 and TRBJ2-7; tentatively, D is TRBD1 (6 bases). The V gene lost 2 bases and the J gene lost 3 bases, with 12 bases spanning the gap. Germline loops: CDR1 SGDLS, CDR2 YYNGEE. The CDR3 extends over 14 amino acids. The CDR3 loop is CASSVGQDYYEQYF. In DNA form, the CDR3 reads TGTGCCAGCAGCGTGGGACAAGACTACTACGAGCAGTACTTC.

This clone was detected only a few times. This sequence joins TRBV30 and TRBJ2-3; the match to TRBD2 covers 7 bases. Germline values: CDR1 GTSNPN, CDR2 SVGIG (reference sequence). CDR3 size: 15 residues. Germline trimming cut 3 bases from V and 2 bases from J; bases unmatched to any gene: 8. For the CDR3, the DNA is TGTGCCTGGAGGACCTCCGGGGGGTTCACAGATACGCAGTATTTT. Amino acid sequence: CAWRTSGGFTDTQYF.

This chain joins TRBV30 and TRBJ2-7; possible D gene TRBD2, 5 bases. The V gene's germline CDR1 is GTSNPN and CDR2 SVGIG (reference sequence). The CDR3 loop spans 14 amino acids. Trimming left V 0 bases short and J 0 bases short, with 9 bases between. DNA for the CDR3: TGTGCCTGGAGTGTAATGGCGGGCTCCTACGAGCAGTACTTC. Its translation is CAWSVMAGSYEQYF.

This chain uses TRBV13 with TRBJ1-1; D not certain. The CDR3 covers 14 residues. Germline assignment: CDR1 PRHDT and CDR2 FYEKMQ (reference sequence). The V gene lost 1 base and the J gene lost 1 base, with 7 bases spanning the gap. For the CDR3, the DNA is TGTGCCAGCAGCTTAGTGCTCGGGAACACTGAAGCTTTCTTT. This translates into CASSLVLGNTEAFF.

The chain joins TRBV2 to TRBJ2-2; D perhaps matches TRBD1 (6 bases). The V end lost 6 bases, the J end lost 4 bases, and 12 bases lay between the germline ends. CDR1 SNHLY and CDR2 FYNNEI come from the germline V gene. CDR3 size: 14 residues. CDR3 in amino acids: CASSLGQITGELFF. In DNA form, the CDR3 reads TGTGCCAGCAGCCTAGGACAGATCACCGGGGAGCTGTTTTTT.

CDR3 nucleotide sequence: TGTGCCACCAGTGACCCTAGCGGGTCCACAGATACGCAGTATTTT. Amino acids: CATSDPSGSTDTQYF. The chain has TRBV24-1 and TRBJ2-3; TRBD2 matches 8 bases. CDR1 and CDR2 (germline): KGHDR, SFDVKD. With 4 bases clipped from V and 2 bases from J, the junction kept 4 bases outside the gene matches. The CDR3 spans 15 residues.

The genes are TRBV7-8 and TRBJ1-1; D is ambiguous. This CDR3 spans 14 amino acids. The germline CDR1 and CDR2 sequences are SGHVS and FQNEAQ. The V end was cut by 3 bases, the J end by 2 bases, with 10 bases between. In DNA, the CDR3 is TGTGCCAGCAGCTTTCCGGGGTCCAACACTGAAGCTTTCTTT. Protein: CASSFPGSNTEAFF. The variable domain in full, completed from reference TRBV7-8 and TRBJ1-1, reads GAGVSQSPRYKVAKRGQDVALRCDPISGHVSLFWYQQALGQGPEFLTYFQNEAQLDKSGLPSDRFFAERPEGSVSTLKIQRTQQEDSAVYLCASSFPGSNTEAFFGQGTRLTVV.